Listed below are T cell receptor beta chains from one sample, sequenced in a study of Ad26.COV2.S vaccination and SARS-CoV-2 variants. TCRdb keeps only in-frame clones here, not all; method: immunoSEQ multiplex PCR. The table lists about 680,000 clones, roughly 90% of them singletons. The material sequenced was peripheral blood, taken in a trial of Ad26.COV2.S vaccine versus placebo. These receptors came from a person aged 18 to 65 who received the Ad26.COV2.S COVID-19 vaccine or a placebo. CDR3s include the opening cysteine and the closing phenylalanine or tryptophan. The size entry is marked missing in some rows and otherwise reads once, few, many or a size class.

clone size | V gene | CDR3 protein
NA | TRBV24-1 | CATSDARLAGASEQFF
NA | TRBV5-4 | CASSPDRGHYGYTF
NA | TRBV4-1 | CASSQDMARQGASGANVLTF
once | TRBV6-1 | CASSEAQGGGYGYTF
once | TRBV6-2/TRBV6-3 | CASSYRTTEAFF
NA | TRBV5-1 | CASSLGGAGSGANVLTF
NA | TRBV10-3 | CAIRPGQGGTDTQYF
once | TRBV5-4 | CASSLAGTSGSFEQFF
NA | TRBV6-2/TRBV6-3 | CASSYVLGEQYF
few | TRBV4-2 | CASSQVGTAADSPLHF
NA | TRBV11-3 | CASSLAPAGVGEQYF
NA | TRBV15 | CATSRYSGVNSPLHF
NA | TRBV9 | CASSVDPGSSYEQYF
once | TRBV6-5 | CASSPGTNSNQPQHF
NA | TRBV12-3/TRBV12-4 | CASSRDRDEQFF
NA | TRBV9 | CASSVRTAREGYTF
NA | TRBV7-9 | CASSFMLDYGYTF
NA | TRBV5-1 | CASSPPRGSYNEQFF
NA | TRBV19 | CASSIGVTSTDTQYF
NA | TRBV6-4 | CARIHRGGNQPQHF